These 25 T cell receptor beta chains were sequenced from one sample in a study of cytomegalovirus exposure and HLA in healthy donors. Primers: 60 Vbeta forward and 13 Jbeta reverse. TCRdb's table, derived via immunoSEQ multiplex PCR, lists solely in-frame clones and lacks some. The sample has some 180,000 clones, 75% seen once; the top ten hold over 2.5%. Sequenced material: PBMCs. The receptors here all came from a male donor in good health and CMV-seronegative.

The chain couples TRBV5-1 to TRBJ1-6; 9 positions agree with TRBD1. This CDR3 is 14 amino acids long. Unmatched junction bases numbered 5, after V lost 0 bases and J lost 13 bases. Germline lookup yields CDR1 SGHRS and CDR2 YFSETQ. CDR3 protein: CASSLGQGVAPLHF. In DNA, the CDR3 is TGCGCCAGCAGCTTGGGACAGGGGGTCGCGCCCCTCCACTTT.

V and J are TRBV5-1 and TRBJ1-5; unclear D gene. Germline V gives CDR1 SGHRS, CDR2 YFSETQ. The CDR3 loop spans 16 amino acids. V was clipped by 0 bases and J by 1 base, with 11 bases between them. DNA for the CDR3: TGCGCCAGCAGCTTGGGCGGCGGGGTAAGCAATCAGCCCCAGCATTTT. This encodes CASSLGGGVSNQPQHF.

The chain uses TRBV27 and TRBJ1-6; the D gene is possibly TRBD1 (6 bases). Trimming removed 2 bases at V and 7 bases at J, with 15 bases between. The CDR3 consists of 16 residues. Germline lookup yields CDR1 MNHEY and CDR2 SMNVEV (reference sequence). The CDR3, as DNA: TGTGCCAGCAGTTTAAGGGCAGGGGTGGGAAATTCACCCCTCCACTTT. It is translated as CASSLRAGVGNSPLHF.

A single count supports this clone. The J gene is TRBJ2-1, the V gene TRBV9, with 11 bases lining up with TRBD2. The germline V gene encodes CDR1 SGDLS and CDR2 YYNGEE. The CDR3 consists of 14 residues. J gave up 14 bases and V 3 bases, and 10 bases lay outside the gene matches. Here the CDR3 reads CASSEGTSGRKKFF. CDR3 in DNA: TGTGCCAGCAGCGAAGGTACTAGCGGGAGAAAGAAGTTCTTC.

Only one count was recorded for this clone. The J gene is TRBJ1-5, the V gene TRBV10-3, with D uncertain. The CDR3 is 13 amino acids. The germline V gene has CDR1 ENHRY and CDR2 SYGVKD. Trimming removed 8 bases at V and 3 bases at J, with 11 bases between. This CDR3 reads CAIGAAVNQPQHF. In nucleotides, the CDR3 is TGTGCCATCGGAGCGGCAGTCAATCAGCCCCAGCATTTT.

V and J are TRBV29-1 and TRBJ1-1, with unresolved D. Germline V gene data show CDR1 as SQVTM and CDR2 as ANQGSEA. The V and J ends lost 6 bases and 0 bases respectively, with 8 bases between them. CDR3 length: 12 amino acids. As DNA, the CDR3 is TGCAGCGTCGTGTCTATGAACACTGAAGCTTTCTTT. It yields the protein CSVVSMNTEAFF. Using reference TRBV29-1 and TRBJ1-1 for the parts outside the CDR3, the full variable domain is SAVISQKPSRDICQRGTSLTIQCQVDSQVTMMFWYRQQPGQSLTLIATANQGSEATYESGFVIDKFPISRPNLTFSTLTVSNMSPEDSSIYLCSVVSMNTEAFFGQGTRLTVV.

The chain carries TRBV11-2 and TRBJ1-5; 8 positions match TRBD1. Germline CDR1 SGHAT, CDR2 FQNNGV. The V gene end was trimmed by 1 base and the J gene end by 1 base; junction bases not matched to a gene: 3. CDR3 size: 16 residues. CDR3 sequence (DNA): TGTGCCAGCAGCTTAGGGACAGGGATGAGCAATCAGCCCCAGCATTTT. It specifies CASSLGTGMSNQPQHF.

The CDR3 spells CAISEKGGGGNNEQFF. In DNA form, the CDR3 reads TGTGCCATCAGTGAGAAGGGTGGCGGGGGAAATAATGAGCAGTTCTTC. The chain recombines TRBV10-3 with TRBJ2-1; the match to TRBD2 covers 7 bases. The CDR3 has 16 residues. Looked up from germline, CDR1 is ENHRY and CDR2 is SYGVKD. V lost 2 bases, J lost 7 bases, and 11 bases stayed unmatched.

Only one count was recorded for this clone. The chain combines TRBV11-2 with TRBJ1-6, with D unresolved. This CDR3 contains 15 residues. The germline V gene has CDR1 SGHAT and CDR2 FQNNGV. Between the trimmed V and J ends, which lost 1 base and 10 bases, there was a span of 14 bases. The CDR3 sequence is CASSLAGRQRSPLHF. The CDR3 DNA reads TGTGCCAGCAGCTTAGCAGGTCGGCAAAGGTCACCCCTCCACTTT. Together with reference TRBV11-2 and TRBJ1-6, the CDR3 gives the full variable domain: EAGVAQSPRYKIIEKRQSVAFWCNPISGHATLYWYQQILGQGPKLLIQFQNNGVVDDSQLPKDRFSAERLKGVDSTLKIQPAKLEDSAVYLCASSLAGRQRSPLHFGNGTRLTVT.

V gene TRBV19 combines with J gene TRBJ1-5; TRBD1 matches at 7 bases. Germline V CDR1 and CDR2: LNHDA, SQIVND (reference sequence). V lost 6 bases, J lost 3 bases, and 5 bases stayed unmatched. The CDR3 totals 14 residues. DNA of the CDR3: TGTGCCAGTAGCAGGGACAGATACAATCAGCCCCAGCATTTT. This sequence encodes CASSRDRYNQPQHF.

This clone was counted only a few times. The chain combines TRBV10-3 with TRBJ2-7, with 8 bases aligning to TRBD1. Germline V gives CDR1 ENHRY, CDR2 SYGVKD. There are 16 residues in the CDR3. Losses at the gene ends were 10 bases for V and 1 base for J; bases not matched to a gene: 15. The DNA of the CDR3 is TGTGCCACCGGGGGTCTTTACAGGGGGGAATCCTACGAGCAGTACTTC. Translation: CATGGLYRGESYEQYF.

DNA for the CDR3: TGTGCCAGCAGCCCCCTCGCGGGTCCGACCCGGAGCCTATACGAGCAGTACTTC. It is translated as CASSPLAGPTRSLYEQYF. This chain links TRBV5-6 with TRBJ2-5; tentative D call: TRBD2 (5 bases). The end of the DNA fits TRBJ2-7 better, so the J call may be wrong. The CDR3 covers 18 residues. Germline V gives CDR1 SGHDT, CDR2 YYEEEE.

The rearrangement joins TRBV19 to TRBJ1-6, with 8 nucleotides matching TRBD1. Germline CDR1 reads LNHDA; CDR2 reads SQIVND (reference sequence). Trimming took 5 bases from V and 6 from J; bases not matched to a gene: 6. CDR3 length equals 15 residues. The CDR3, as DNA: TGTGCCAGTAGTCTCTGGACAGGGACTAATTCACCCCTCCACTTT. Translating it yields CASSLWTGTNSPLHF.

This chain connects TRBV27 to TRBJ2-7; possible D gene TRBD2, 5 bases. V dropped 2 bases and J dropped 7 bases, with 18 bases sitting between them. Per germline, CDR1 MNHEY and CDR2 SMNVEV (reference sequence). This CDR3 spans 15 amino acids. CDR3 coding DNA: TGTGCCAGCAGTTTACCGGGATCGGGGAATGGGGAGCAGTACTTC. This sequence encodes CASSLPGSGNGEQYF.

The chain is built from TRBV27 and TRBJ2-7, with 12 positions matching TRBD1. The CDR3 is made up of 15 amino acids. Germline CDR1 is MNHEY and CDR2 is SMNVEV (reference sequence). V trimming: 2 bases; J trimming: 6 bases; junction bases outside the gene matches: 5. The CDR3 reads CASSLGGQGAGEQYF. The DNA for the CDR3 is TGTGCCAGCAGTTTAGGGGGACAGGGGGCTGGCGAGCAGTACTTC.

The genes are TRBV7-9 and TRBJ1-3; 8 nucleotides agree with TRBD1. Germline loops: CDR1 SEHNR, CDR2 FQNEAQ (reference sequence). The CDR3 has 16 residues. V lost 1 base to trimming and J lost 2 bases; unmatched junction nucleotides: 4. The CDR3 loop is CASSLVTGGTGNTIYF. In DNA form, the CDR3 reads TGTGCCAGCAGCTTAGTTACAGGGGGAACTGGAAACACCATATATTTT.

The V and J genes are TRBV9 and TRBJ2-1; possibly TRBD2 for D (6 bases). The CDR3 runs to 14 residues. V was trimmed by 4 bases and J by 3 bases, leaving 11 bases between them. Germline loops: CDR1 SGDLS, CDR2 YYNGEE. CDR3 coding DNA: TGTGCCAGCAGCCGGGACTCCTACTACAATGAGCAGTTCTTC. It translates to CASSRDSYYNEQFF.

The chain uses TRBV6-4 and TRBJ2-1; the match to TRBD2 covers 9 bases. CDR3 length: 17 residues. The V and J ends lost 3 bases and 3 bases, in that order; junction bases with no gene match: 9. CDR1 is MRHNA and CDR2 is SNTAGT in the germline V gene. Written as DNA, the CDR3 is TGTGCCAGCAGTGATCTTCCCCTAGCGGGGAGCTACAATGAGCAGTTCTTC. Translation gives CASSDLPLAGSYNEQFF.

This clone was observed a few times. The chain recombines TRBV6-6 with TRBJ2-7; no clear D gene. The CDR3 runs 13 residues. Germline-derived CDR1 and CDR2 are MNHNY and SVGAGI (reference sequence). Trimming cost V 4 bases and J 5 bases, with 12 bases left between them. CDR3 protein: CASSLHDKNEQYF. CDR3 sequence (DNA): TGTGCCAGCAGTTTACACGATAAGAACGAGCAGTACTTC.

This chain uses TRBV9 with TRBJ2-1, with 14 bases aligning to TRBD2. V was clipped by 3 bases and J by 0 bases; unmatched bases: 8. The CDR3 has 19 residues. Germline-derived CDR1 and CDR2 are SGDLS and YYNGEE. The CDR3 sequence is CASSEPGLAGASSYNEQFF. Here the CDR3 DNA reads TGTGCCAGCAGCGAACCGGGACTAGCGGGGGCGAGCTCCTACAATGAGCAGTTCTTC.

This clone has just a few counts. The chain has TRBV6-6 and TRBJ2-7, with D perhaps TRBD1 (6 bases). This CDR3 contains 13 residues. The germline V gene has CDR1 MNHNY and CDR2 SVGAGI (reference sequence). Deletions cut 6 bases from V and 6 bases from J, with 15 bases between. The CDR3 nucleotides read TGTGCCAGCAGCACCAGGGCCAGGGGCGAGCAGTACTTC. Translation gives CASSTRARGEQYF.

J is TRBJ2-2 and V is TRBV9; 11 nucleotides match TRBD1. The CDR3 contains 15 residues. The junction had 4 bases not matched to a gene; V was cut back by 3 bases and J by 6 bases. CDR1 is SGDLS, CDR2 YYNGEE, per germline. Written as DNA, the CDR3 is TGTGCCAGCAGCGGGACAGGGGGCCCCGCCGGGGAGCTGTTTTTT. The encoded protein is CASSGTGGPAGELFF. The complete variable domain, with remaining parts taken from reference TRBV9 and TRBJ2-2, reads DSGVTQTPKHLITATGQRVTLRCSPRSGDLSVYWYQQSLDQGLQFLIQYYNGEERAKGNILERFSAQQFPDLHSELNLSSLELGDSALYFCASSGTGGPAGELFFGEGSRLTVL.

The chain links TRBV28 to TRBJ1-2; TRBD1 agrees at 7 bases. The CDR3 sequence is 14 residues long. The V gene end was trimmed by 3 bases and the J gene end by 2 bases; junction bases not matched to a gene: 3. The germline V gene has CDR1 MDHEN and CDR2 SYDVKM. The CDR3 is CASSFDRVNYGYTF. CDR3 coding DNA: TGTGCCAGCAGTTTCGACAGGGTGAACTATGGCTACACCTTC.

The chain carries TRBV7-9 and TRBJ2-7, with a tentative D call TRBD2 (6 bases). The CDR3 consists of 16 residues. The germline CDR1 and CDR2 sequences are SEHNR and FQNEAQ (reference sequence). Trimming took off 5 bases at V and 9 bases at J, with 26 bases between the two ends. CDR3 amino acids: CASSTRNRERESGQYF. DNA for the CDR3: TGTGCCAGCAGCACCCGGAACCGGGAGAGGGAGAGCGGGCAGTACTTC.

The chain joins TRBV7-9 to TRBJ1-2; D gene unclear. CDR3 length: 15 amino acids. The germline V gene encodes CDR1 SEHNR and CDR2 FQNEAQ (reference sequence). V shed 1 base and J shed 4 bases, with 13 bases lying between them. The CDR3 protein is CASSLGVSGTYGYTF. CDR3 DNA: TGTGCCAGCAGCTTAGGGGTATCGGGTACCTATGGCTACACCTTC.